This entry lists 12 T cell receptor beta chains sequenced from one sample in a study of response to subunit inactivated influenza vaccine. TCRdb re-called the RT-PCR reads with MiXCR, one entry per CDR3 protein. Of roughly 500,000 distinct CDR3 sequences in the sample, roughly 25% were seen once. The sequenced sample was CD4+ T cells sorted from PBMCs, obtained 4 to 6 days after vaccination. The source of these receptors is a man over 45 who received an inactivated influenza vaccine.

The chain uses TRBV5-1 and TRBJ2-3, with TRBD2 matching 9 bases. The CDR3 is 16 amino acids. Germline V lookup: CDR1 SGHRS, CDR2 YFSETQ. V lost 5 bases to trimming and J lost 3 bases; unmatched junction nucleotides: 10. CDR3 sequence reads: CASRPKGGLATDTQYF. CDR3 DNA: TGCGCCAGCAGGCCAAAGGGAGGACTAGCGACAGATACGCAGTATTTT.

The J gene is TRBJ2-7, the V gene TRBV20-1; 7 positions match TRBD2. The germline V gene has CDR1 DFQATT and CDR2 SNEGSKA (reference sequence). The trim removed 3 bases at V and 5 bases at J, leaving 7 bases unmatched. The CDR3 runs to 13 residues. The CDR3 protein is CSARVPGGNEQYF. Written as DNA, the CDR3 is TGCAGTGCTAGGGTACCCGGGGGGAACGAGCAGTACTTC.

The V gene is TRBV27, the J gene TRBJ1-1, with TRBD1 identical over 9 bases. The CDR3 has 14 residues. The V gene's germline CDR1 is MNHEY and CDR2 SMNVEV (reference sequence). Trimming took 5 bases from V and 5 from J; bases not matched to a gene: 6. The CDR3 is CASSVHRGQTEAFF. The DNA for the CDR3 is TGTGCCAGCAGTGTCCACAGGGGGCAAACTGAAGCTTTCTTT.

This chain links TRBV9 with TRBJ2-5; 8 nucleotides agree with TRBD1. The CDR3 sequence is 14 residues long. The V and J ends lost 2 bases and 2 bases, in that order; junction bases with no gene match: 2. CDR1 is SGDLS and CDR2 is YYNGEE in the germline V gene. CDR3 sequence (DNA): TGTGCCAGCAGCGTGAGGACAGGGCAAGAGACCCAGTACTTC. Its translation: CASSVRTGQETQYF.

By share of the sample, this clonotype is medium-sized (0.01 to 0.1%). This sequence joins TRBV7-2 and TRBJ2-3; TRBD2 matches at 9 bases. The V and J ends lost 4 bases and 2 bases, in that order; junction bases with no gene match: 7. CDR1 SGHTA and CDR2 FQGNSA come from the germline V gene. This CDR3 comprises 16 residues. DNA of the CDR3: TGTGCCAGCAGCTGGGGACTAGCAGGGTCCACAGATACGCAGTATTTT. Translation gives CASSWGLAGSTDTQYF. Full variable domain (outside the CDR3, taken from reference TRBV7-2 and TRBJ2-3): GAGVSQSPSNKVTEKGKDVELRCDPISGHTALYWYRQSLGQGLEFLIYFQGNSAPDKSGLPSDRFSAERTGGSVSTLTIQRTQQEDSAVYLCASSWGLAGSTDTQYFGPGTRLTVL.

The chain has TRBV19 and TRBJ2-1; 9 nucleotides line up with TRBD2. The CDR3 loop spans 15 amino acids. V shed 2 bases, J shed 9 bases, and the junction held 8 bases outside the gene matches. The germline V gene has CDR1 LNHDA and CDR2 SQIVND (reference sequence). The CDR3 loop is CASSIRLAGTFEQFF. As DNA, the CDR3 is TGTGCCAGTAGTATACGGCTAGCGGGGACTTTTGAGCAGTTCTTC.

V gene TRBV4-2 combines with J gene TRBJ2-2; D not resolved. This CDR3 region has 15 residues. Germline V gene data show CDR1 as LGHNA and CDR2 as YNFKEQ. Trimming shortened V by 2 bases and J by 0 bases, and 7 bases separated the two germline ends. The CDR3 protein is CASSQSLANTGELFF. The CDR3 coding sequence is TGTGCCAGCAGCCAAAGTCTAGCGAACACCGGGGAGCTGTTTTTT.

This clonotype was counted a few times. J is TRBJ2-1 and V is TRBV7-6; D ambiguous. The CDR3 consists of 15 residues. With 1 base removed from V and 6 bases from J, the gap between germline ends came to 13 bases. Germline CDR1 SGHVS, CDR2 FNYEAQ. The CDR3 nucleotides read TGTGCCAGCAGCTTAGAAGGAAACGGCATCAATGAGCAGTTCTTC. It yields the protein CASSLEGNGINEQFF.

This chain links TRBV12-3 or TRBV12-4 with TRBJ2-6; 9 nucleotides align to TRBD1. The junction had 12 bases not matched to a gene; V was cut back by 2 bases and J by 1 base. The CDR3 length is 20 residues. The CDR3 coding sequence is TGTGCCAGCAGTTTATTAGGGACCGCCGGGACAGGGTCTGGGGCCAACGTCCTGACTTTC. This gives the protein CASSLLGTAGTGSGANVLTF.

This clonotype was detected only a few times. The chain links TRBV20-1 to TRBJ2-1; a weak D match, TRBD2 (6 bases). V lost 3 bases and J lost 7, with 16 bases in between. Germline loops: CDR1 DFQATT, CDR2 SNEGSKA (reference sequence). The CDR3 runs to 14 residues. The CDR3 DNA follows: TGCAGTGCTAGGGGCGGGGTGGGGAGGAATGAGCAGTTCTTC. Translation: CSARGGVGRNEQFF.

The CDR3 DNA is TGCAGTGCTAGTGGACTCCAAAATGAGCAGTTCTTC. Translated: CSASGLQNEQFF. V is TRBV20-1 and J is TRBJ2-1, with a tentative D call TRBD2 (5 bases). V lost 3 bases and J 7 bases, leaving 10 bases between the germline ends. CDR3 size: 12 residues. The germline V gene encodes CDR1 DFQATT and CDR2 SNEGSKA (reference sequence).

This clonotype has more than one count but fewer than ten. CDR3 sequence (DNA): TGTGCCAGCAGCCTCCGGACAGGCGGGGATCAGCCCCAGCATTTT. Translation gives CASSLRTGGDQPQHF. This sequence joins TRBV5-5 and TRBJ1-5; 7 bases align to TRBD1. Germline CDR1 SGHKS, CDR2 YYEKEE (reference sequence). CDR3 length: 15 amino acids. Trimming at V came to 4 bases and at J to 5 bases, leaving 9 bases not matched to a gene.